Reported below is one T cell receptor beta chain. This sample was taken from a study of blood T cell repertoires in COVID-19. Study in general: Samples of COVID-19 (acute and convalescent) were obtained from the United States, Italy and Spain. The analysed material was cDNA or gDNA that came from T cells, B-cell-depleted T cells, or PBMCs.

Under the authors' procedure: Cell counts per sample came from amplifying reference gene primers. Only in-frame clones appear in the TCRdb table, and some are missing; sequencing was by immunoSEQ multiplex PCR. The D gene and trimming were derived from the DNA, and the V and J assignments and clone size from that table. The sample yields 35,000 to 50,000 clones, roughly 87% seen once. From germline, CDR1 is SGHKS and CDR2 YYEKEE (reference sequence). Losses at the gene ends were 4 bases for V and 5 bases for J; bases not matched to a gene: 6. This CDR3 comprises 14 residues. The rearrangement links TRBV5-5 to TRBJ2-1; 7 bases map to TRBD2. Material: peripheral blood. This TCR derives from an older man with active COVID-19. Here the CDR3 reads CASSAPSGNNEQFF. CDR3 DNA: TGTGCCAGCAGCGCGCCTAGCGGTAACAATGAGCAGTTCTTC.